This T cell receptor beta chain appears in the sequencing data of a study of T cell responses to AZD1222 COVID-19 vaccine. This clone appeared many times. The repertoire was sequenced with immunoSEQ multiplex PCR; TCRdb's copy has only in-frame clones and lacks some. The data contain around 130,000 clones, approximately 86% of them seen just once; the ten biggest clones take up roughly 12%. The TCR comes from an adult in good health. The material was peripheral blood, obtained on day 0 of AZD1222 vaccination.

The chain's CDR3 is CASSLAVGTNEKLFF. The CDR3 coding sequence is TGTGCCAGCAGCTTAGCCGTAGGTACTAATGAAAAACTGTTTTTT. This chain joins TRBV7-9 and TRBJ1-4; D is unclear. The CDR3 runs to 15 residues. Germline loops: CDR1 SEHNR, CDR2 FQNEAQ (reference sequence). Trimming cost V 0 bases and J 2 bases, with 7 bases left between them.